The source of this T cell receptor (beta chain) is a study of blood T cells in healthy people across ages. Through a sample-barcoded 5' primer and a J-beta primer mix, a second PCR was run for roughly 6 to 12 cycles. One entry per CDR3 protein, called by TCRdb with MiXCR from the 5' RACE reads. Among some 760,000 distinct CDR3 sequences listed, 25% were seen once. On this clonotype itself: Its ends do not fully match the called genes, so a read error is possible.

Germline CDR1 MGHRA, CDR2 YSYEKL. CDR3 length: 17 residues. These data also formed part of another study, on T cells of mothers and their children. As reported in that work: A few healthy Caucasian mothers and their six children were the donors.

This TCR was recovered from a boy aged 10-17 years in good health. Specimen: blood. The V call is TRBV4-1, the J call TRBJ1-6; the match to TRBD1 covers 7 bases. Here the CDR3 reads CANSQVGLATGSRQLHF. The CDR3 DNA reads as TGCGCCAACAGCCAAGTCGGGCTTGCGACAGGGAGTCGGCAACTCCACTTT.